The T cell receptor beta chain under discussion was sequenced for a study of T cell changes during pregnancy in multiple sclerosis. Produced via immunoSEQ multiplex PCR; TCRdb's table is partial and in-frame only. The sample records under 60,000 clones, 85% to 95% being singletons. Sequenced material: CD4+ T cells from peripheral blood mononuclear cells, taken in the third trimester of pregnancy. The sequence derives from a female donor with multiple sclerosis, enrolled in a pregnancy study.

CDR3 in DNA: TGTGCCAGCTCCAGCGCTCCCAATCAGCCCCAGCATTTT. This gives the protein CASSSAPNQPQHF. The chain links TRBV6-5 to TRBJ1-5; D is unclear. Trimming took off 8 bases at V and 3 bases at J, with 11 bases between the two ends. CDR1 is MNHEY and CDR2 is SVGAGI in the germline V gene. The CDR3 runs 13 residues.